This T cell receptor (beta chain) was sequenced in a study of CD4 T cells in relation to SARS-CoV-2 and coronaviruses. Study-level background: TCR beta CDR3s were sequenced after approximately ten-day antigen culture of PBMCs. Controls used an HIV-1 Nef peptide pool or no peptide.

Unexposed donor CD4+ T cells date from about 2011-2018, before the COVID-19 pandemic. After roughly ten days of culture, CD4+ T cells were isolated. TCRdb's copy holds only in-frame clones and misses some; the assay was immunoSEQ multiplex PCR. This sample has some 21,000 clones, with roughly 79% found just once. This CDR3 is 15 amino acids long. Trimming took 5 bases from V and 2 from J; bases not matched to a gene: 2. Germline loops: CDR1 LNHDA, CDR2 SQIVND (reference sequence). Study-level findings and limits: The cross-reactivity analysis covered only spike protein, not other viral proteins. Pre-pandemic and post-infection samples never came from the same donor.

As regards this clone: The antigen is unknown.

The origin of this receptor is a human donor in good health. The specimen sequenced was CD4+ T cells from PBMCs, cultured in vitro. V usage is TRBV19 and J usage is TRBJ2-7, with TRBD2 matching over 14 bases. The DNA for the CDR3 is TGTGCCAGTAGTGTGGGACTAGCGGGGGCCTACGAGCAGTACTTC. It encodes CASSVGLAGAYEQYF.